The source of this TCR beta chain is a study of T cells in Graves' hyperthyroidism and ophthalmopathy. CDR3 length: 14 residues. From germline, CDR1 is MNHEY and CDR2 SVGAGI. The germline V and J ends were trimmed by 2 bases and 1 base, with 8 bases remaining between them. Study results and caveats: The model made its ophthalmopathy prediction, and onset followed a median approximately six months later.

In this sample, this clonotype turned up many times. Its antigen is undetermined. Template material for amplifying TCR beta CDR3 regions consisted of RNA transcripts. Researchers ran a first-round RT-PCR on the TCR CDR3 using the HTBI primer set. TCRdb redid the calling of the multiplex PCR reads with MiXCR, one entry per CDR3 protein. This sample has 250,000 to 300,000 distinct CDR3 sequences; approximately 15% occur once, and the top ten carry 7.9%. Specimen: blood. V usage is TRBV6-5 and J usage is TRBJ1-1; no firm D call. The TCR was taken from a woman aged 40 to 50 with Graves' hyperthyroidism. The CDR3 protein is CASSYRQANTEAFF. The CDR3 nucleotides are TGTGCCAGCAGTTACAGGCAGGCGAACACTGAAGCTTTCTTT.